Listed below are T cell receptor beta chains from one sample, sequenced in a study of T cells expressing NK-cell markers. TCRdb reprocessed the 5' RACE reads; each CDR3 protein has one entry and no DNA is given. There are about 150,000 distinct CDR3 sequences in the sample, with 20% to 25% held by the top ten. Material for sequencing was blood T cells: a sorted CD56 or NKG2C T cell subset, CD4+ or CD8+ T cells, or bulk PBMC T cells (not recorded which). Receptors originate from a man between 18 and 69 years old in good health. Both conserved end residues are part of each CDR3.

TRBV6-5,TRBJ2-7,CASSLTSGGRPLPSYEQYF
TRBV20-1,TRBJ2-1,CSARDFAGLAVYEQFF
TRBV20-1,TRBJ2-7,CSARVGAGFEQYF
TRBV28,TRBJ1-2,CASSPGTEYNYGYTF
TRBV5-1,TRBJ2-5,CASSLRWIAQSVEETQYF
TRBV5-1,TRBJ2-1,CASSASGGRSYNEQFF
TRBV6-2/TRBV6-3,TRBJ2-3,CASSLPGTSADTQYF
TRBV29-1,TRBJ2-2,CSVTLGHHTGELFF
TRBV15,TRBJ2-5,CATSGGTTLQETQYF
TRBV9,TRBJ1-2,CASTPGGQNYGYTF
TRBV7-6,TRBJ1-1,CASSLAVQGGAEAFF
TRBV6-2/TRBV6-3,TRBJ2-7,CASSYSTGTGSSEPNYEQYF
TRBV10-3,TRBJ2-2,CAISALWTGTTGELFF
TRBV14,TRBJ1-1,CASSPHGGSDTEAFF
TRBV27,TRBJ2-1,CASSLRGVWEQFF
TRBV5-1,TRBJ2-7,CASSLGKGMYEQYF
TRBV6-4,TRBJ2-3,CASSTSGGADTQYF
TRBV6-1,TRBJ2-7,CASSEGLGARLYEQYF
TRBV12-3/TRBV12-4,TRBJ2-7,CASSLSLTSGLSEQYF
TRBV18,TRBJ2-1,CASSPRLAGDAYNEQFF
TRBV7-6,TRBJ2-7,CASSFGTGGSYEQYF
TRBV20-1,TRBJ2-5,CPYTERGPPQETQYF
TRBV27,TRBJ2-6,CASSWLRDINSGANVLTF
TRBV12-3/TRBV12-4,TRBJ1-6,CASSLANSPLHF
TRBV6-1,TRBJ1-6,CASTRGHRVSPLHF
TRBV12-3/TRBV12-4,TRBJ2-7,CASRNVGGYEQYF
TRBV2,TRBJ2-4,CASSGRDRGVKNIQYF